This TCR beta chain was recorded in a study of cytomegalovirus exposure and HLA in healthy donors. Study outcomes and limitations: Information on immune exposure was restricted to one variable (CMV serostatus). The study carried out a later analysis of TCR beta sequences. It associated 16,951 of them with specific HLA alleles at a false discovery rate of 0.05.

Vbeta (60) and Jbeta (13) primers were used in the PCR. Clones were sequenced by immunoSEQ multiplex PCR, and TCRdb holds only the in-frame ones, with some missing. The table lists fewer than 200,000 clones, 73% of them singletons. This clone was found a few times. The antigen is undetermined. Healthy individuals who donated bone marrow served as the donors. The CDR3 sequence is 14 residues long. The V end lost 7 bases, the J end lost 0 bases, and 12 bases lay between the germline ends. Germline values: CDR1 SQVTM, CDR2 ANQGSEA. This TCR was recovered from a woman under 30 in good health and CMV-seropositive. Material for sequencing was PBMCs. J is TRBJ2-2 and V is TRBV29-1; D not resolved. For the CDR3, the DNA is TGCAGCGCCGGTGGCGGATCGAACACCGGGGAGCTGTTTTTT. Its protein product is CSAGGGSNTGELFF.